The sequence of this T cell receptor (beta chain) was determined in a study of T cell repertoires in cytomegalovirus infection. From the reads, TCRdb called clonotypes with MiXCR, one entry per CDR3 protein. The data hold roughly 320,000 distinct CDR3 sequences, with around a tenth observed a single time. As for this clonotype: The antigen remains undetermined.

This CDR3 has 14 residues. Trimming took off 3 bases at V and 4 bases at J, with 11 bases between the two ends. Study-level results: Identification of carriers of CMV plus the relevant HLA was achieved through cumulative public TCR beta family frequency. Clonotype analysis showed dominance of the ex vivo response by HLA-C-restricted CMV-specific TCR beta clonotypes.

Sequencing was done on a sample of PBMCs. The origin of this receptor is a human donor in good health (CMV status not recorded). Some clones in this sample may be carry-over from other donors' samples. This rearrangement joins TRBV12-3 or TRBV12-4 to TRBJ2-3, with a possible D match to TRBD2 (6 bases). The CDR3 DNA is TGTGCCAGCAGTTTTGTGGGAGGCCCAGATACGCAGTATTTT. It codes for CASSFVGGPDTQYF.